This T cell receptor beta chain was captured by sequencing in a study of blood T cell repertoires in COVID-19. On the study more broadly: Researchers got acute and convalescent COVID-19 samples from the United States, Italy and Spain. Sample material is recorded as cDNA or gDNA derived from T cells, B-cell-depleted T cells, or PBMCs.

To note about this clone: At the DNA level, this CDR3 is encoded by other sequences in the same sample as well.

V dropped 5 bases and J dropped 0 bases, with 8 bases sitting between them. The CDR3 is 13 residues long. Germline V gives CDR1 MNHEY, CDR2 SMNVEV (reference sequence). Authors' processing steps: The authors estimated nucleated cell counts from reference gene primer amplification. Profiled with immunoSEQ multiplex PCR; TCRdb holds only in-frame clones, not every one. V and J calls plus clone size are reproduced from that table; the DNA served to infer D and trimming. The data hold about 250,000 clones, with roughly 89% observed a single time. Sequencing was done on a sample of peripheral blood. The gene calls are TRBV27 and TRBJ2-7; D is ambiguous. The origin of this receptor is a woman under 40 with active or convalescent COVID-19. Written as DNA, the CDR3 is TGTGCCAGCAGTCCCCGCGGCTCCTACGAGCAGTACTTC. This encodes CASSPRGSYEQYF.